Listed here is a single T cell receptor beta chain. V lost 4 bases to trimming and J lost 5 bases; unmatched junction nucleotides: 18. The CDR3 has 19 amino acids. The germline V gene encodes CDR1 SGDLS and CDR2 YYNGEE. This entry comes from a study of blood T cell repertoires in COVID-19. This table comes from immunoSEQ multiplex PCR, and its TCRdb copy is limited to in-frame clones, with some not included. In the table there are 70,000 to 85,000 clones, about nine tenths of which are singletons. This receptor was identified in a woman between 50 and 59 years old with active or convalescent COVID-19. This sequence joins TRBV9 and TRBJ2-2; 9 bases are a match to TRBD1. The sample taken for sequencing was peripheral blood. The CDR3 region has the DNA TGTGCCAGCAGCACACGTCCCGGGACAGGGACCAGGGCTACCGGGGAGCTGTTTTTT. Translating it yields CASSTRPGTGTRATGELFF.